The 32 T cell receptor beta chains listed next were all sequenced from one sample in a study of identical twins. MiXCR was run by TCRdb on the 5' RACE reads, yielding one entry per CDR3 protein. The sample includes 700,000 or so distinct CDR3 sequences, roughly 8% of them seen just once. The same sample was also used in a study of yellow fever vaccine responses in identical twins.

The sample consisted of PBMCs. The receptors were gathered from a woman between 18 and 30 years old in good health.

This clonotype has just a few counts. The chain is built from TRBV6-1 and TRBJ1-5; tentative D call: TRBD1 (6 bases). The V gene lost 6 bases and the J gene lost 3 bases, with 15 bases spanning the gap. Germline CDR1 MNHNS, CDR2 SASEGT. This CDR3 comprises 15 residues. The CDR3 loop reads CASRTDRRINQPQHF. The CDR3 DNA follows: TGTGCCAGCAGGACCGACAGGCGCATCAATCAGCCCCAGCATTTT.

The chain has TRBV7-3 and TRBJ2-1; 10 positions match TRBD2. V gave up 4 bases and J gave up 9 bases; unmatched junction bases: 9. The germline CDR1 and CDR2 sequences are SGHTA and FQGTGA. The CDR3 length is 15 residues. This chain's CDR3 is CASSYSGGANSEQFF. CDR3 nucleotides: TGTGCCAGCAGCTACAGCGGGGGGGCCAACAGTGAGCAGTTCTTC.

This clonotype was recorded at least ten times. V is TRBV28 and J is TRBJ2-2; TRBD1 agrees at 7 bases. The CDR3 loop spans 14 amino acids. V was pared by 4 bases and J by 3 bases, with 2 bases of the junction left unmatched. From germline, CDR1 is MDHEN and CDR2 SYDVKM. CDR3 nucleotide sequence: TGTGCCAGCAGTTATGACAGGGACACCGGGGAGCTGTTTTTT. Translating gives CASSYDRDTGELFF.

This clonotype was seen a handful of times. This chain links TRBV4-3 with TRBJ2-3; the D gene is possibly TRBD2 (5 bases). The CDR3 sequence is 16 residues long. From germline, CDR1 is LGHNA and CDR2 YSLEER. V gave up 0 bases and J gave up 4 bases, with 14 bases separating them. CDR3 in amino acids: CASSQDRGSGADTQYF. The DNA for the CDR3 is TGCGCCAGCAGCCAAGATCGAGGTTCCGGGGCAGATACGCAGTATTTT.

This chain connects TRBV7-9 to TRBJ2-7, with D hard to call. Germline-derived CDR1 and CDR2 are SEHNR and FQNEAQ (reference sequence). The CDR3 is made up of 13 amino acids. V was cut by 4 bases and J by 3 bases, with 10 bases left in between. The CDR3 region has the DNA TGTGCCAGCAGCTCGTACCTGTACTACGAGCAGTACTTC. Translated: CASSSYLYYEQYF.

The V gene is TRBV6-2 or TRBV6-3, the J gene TRBJ1-1; D unclear. Trimming pared 2 bases from V and 1 base from J, leaving 17 bases between. The CDR3 covers 17 residues. Germline-derived CDR1 and CDR2 are MNHEY and SVGEGT. The CDR3 loop is CASSYDVWGSRNTEAFF. The CDR3, as DNA: TGTGCCAGCAGTTACGACGTTTGGGGTAGTAGGAACACTGAAGCTTTCTTT.

This chain uses TRBV25-1 with TRBJ2-7; 9 nucleotides align to TRBD1. The germline gives CDR1 MGHDK, CDR2 SYGVNS. The CDR3 contains 14 residues. With 3 bases clipped from V and 2 bases from J, the junction kept 2 bases outside the gene matches. CDR3 in DNA: TGTGCCAGCAGTGACGGGACAGGGCCCTACGAGCAGTACTTC. Translated: CASSDGTGPYEQYF.

This clonotype was seen more than once but under ten times. The chain uses TRBV11-2 and TRBJ1-5, with TRBD1 identical over 11 bases. The germline CDR1 and CDR2 sequences are SGHAT and FQNNGV. This CDR3 is built from 19 residues. The V segment lost 1 base and the J segment 6 bases; nucleotides outside the gene matches: 14. CDR3 residues: CASSLVIFSGQGGGQPQHF. The CDR3 DNA reads TGTGCCAGCAGCTTAGTAATATTCTCGGGACAGGGGGGAGGTCAGCCCCAGCATTTT.

This clonotype came up a few times. The V gene is TRBV28, the J gene TRBJ1-1; D might be TRBD1 (5 bases). V gave up 5 bases and J gave up 7 bases, with 17 bases separating them. The CDR3 covers 14 residues. Per germline, CDR1 MDHEN and CDR2 SYDVKM. CDR3 sequence (DNA): TGTGCCAGCAGTACGTTGACAGAGTTTGATGAAGCTTTCTTT. This encodes CASSTLTEFDEAFF.

This clonotype was found a few times. V gene TRBV7-9 combines with J gene TRBJ2-7; D ambiguous. Trimming cost V 5 bases and J 3 bases, with 14 bases left between them. CDR1 is SEHNR and CDR2 is FQNEAQ in the germline V gene (reference sequence). There are 14 residues in the CDR3. The CDR3 protein is CASSDALALYEQYF. As DNA, the CDR3 is TGTGCCAGCAGCGACGCTTTGGCCCTCTACGAGCAGTACTTC. The whole variable domain, filled in from reference TRBV7-9 and TRBJ2-7, reads DTGVSQNPRHKITKRGQNVTFRCDPISEHNRLYWYRQTLGQGPEFLTYFQNEAQLEKSRLLSDRFSAERPKGSFSTLEIQRTEQGDSAMYLCASSDALALYEQYFGPGTRLTVT.

This clonotype was counted at least ten times. The chain has TRBV3-1 and TRBJ2-3; D may be TRBD1 or TRBD2 (5 bases each). V was cut by 5 bases and J by 1 base, with 10 bases left in between. Germline loops: CDR1 LGHDT, CDR2 YNNKEL (reference sequence). The CDR3 is 14 amino acids. The CDR3 sequence: CASSSRGRTDTQYF. In DNA form, the CDR3 reads TGTGCCAGCAGCTCCCGGGGCCGCACAGATACGCAGTATTTT.

In its sample, this clonotype was seen many times. The chain uses TRBV3-1 and TRBJ2-2; D uncertain. V dropped 1 base and J dropped 3 bases, with 9 bases sitting between them. Germline loops: CDR1 LGHDT, CDR2 YNNKEL (reference sequence). The CDR3 length is 15 residues. The CDR3 reads CASSQVNGYTGELFF. The CDR3 DNA reads TGTGCCAGCAGCCAAGTTAATGGCTACACCGGGGAGCTGTTTTTT.

This clonotype turned up a few times. The chain is built from TRBV5-1 and TRBJ2-1; 10 nucleotides match TRBD2. Germline values: CDR1 SGHRS, CDR2 YFSETQ. This CDR3 is built from 16 residues. V gave up 2 bases and J gave up 2 bases; unmatched junction bases: 4. This CDR3 is CASSFSSGGAYNEQFF. CDR3 coding DNA: TGCGCCAGCAGCTTCTCCAGCGGGGGGGCCTACAATGAGCAGTTCTTC.

This chain connects TRBV11-2 to TRBJ2-7; 10 bases agree with TRBD2. V lost 2 bases, J lost 3 bases, and 7 bases stayed unmatched. Germline CDR1 and CDR2: SGHAT and FQNNGV. The CDR3 covers 16 residues. The CDR3 DNA sequence: TGTGCCAGCAGCTTAATAGGAGCGGGGGGGGGCTACGAGCAGTACTTC. It encodes CASSLIGAGGGYEQYF.

At least ten counts were recorded for this clonotype. The chain uses TRBV4-3 and TRBJ2-3; possible D gene TRBD2, 7 bases. Per germline, CDR1 LGHNA and CDR2 YSLEER. The V gene lost 1 base and the J gene lost 3 bases, with 20 bases spanning the gap. This CDR3 spans 18 amino acids. The CDR3 region has the DNA TGCGCCAGCAGCCAAGGTTATCGTCGCGGGGGCCGGACAGATACGCAGTATTTT. This encodes CASSQGYRRGGRTDTQYF.

This clonotype was seen more than once but under ten times. This chain connects TRBV6-4 to TRBJ2-7; 7 bases match TRBD1. CDR3 size: 14 residues. V shed 2 bases and J 0 bases; nucleotides not matched to a gene: 1. CDR1 MRHNA and CDR2 SNTAGT come from the germline V gene. Here the CDR3 reads CASSDRDSSYEQYF. The CDR3, as DNA: TGTGCCAGCAGTGACAGGGACAGCTCCTACGAGCAGTACTTC.

This clonotype was detected a few times. The rearrangement links TRBV28 to TRBJ2-2, with a tentative D call TRBD2 (5 bases). The germline gives CDR1 MDHEN, CDR2 SYDVKM. V shed 2 bases and J shed 8 bases, with 9 bases lying between them. The CDR3 extends over 13 amino acids. The CDR3 DNA is TGTGCCAGCAGTTTAACGGGAATAGGGGAGCTGTTTTTT. This sequence encodes CASSLTGIGELFF.

The chain combines TRBV15 with TRBJ2-4, with D possibly being TRBD1 (6 bases). V was shortened by 5 bases and J by 1 base, with 12 bases between the two germline ends. CDR3 length: 15 residues. Germline assignment: CDR1 LNHNV and CDR2 YYDKDF (reference sequence). CDR3 region: CATSPQGSAKNIQYF. CDR3 nucleotides: TGTGCCACCAGCCCACAGGGTTCGGCCAAAAACATTCAGTACTTC.

This clonotype has at least ten counts. This chain uses TRBV9 with TRBJ2-5; no clear D. Trimming cost V 0 bases and J 9 bases, with 12 bases left between them. The CDR3 totals 13 residues. The germline gives CDR1 SGDLS, CDR2 YYNGEE. CDR3 protein: CASSVGQINAQYF. CDR3 bases: TGTGCCAGCAGCGTAGGGCAGATTAACGCCCAGTACTTC.

The chain carries TRBV2 and TRBJ1-5, with TRBD1 as a possible D gene (5 bases). This CDR3 region has 15 residues. The V gene's germline CDR1 is SNHLY and CDR2 FYNNEI. The V and J ends lost 6 bases and 0 bases respectively, with 12 bases between them. For the CDR3, the DNA is TGTGCCAGCAGGTGGGACCTACCTAGCAATCAGCCCCAGCATTTT. This translates into CASRWDLPSNQPQHF.

There are a few counts of this clonotype. The V call is TRBV4-1, the J call TRBJ2-2, with TRBD1 identical over 10 bases. CDR3 length equals 19 residues. CDR1 and CDR2 (germline): MGHRA, YSYEKL. V dropped 3 bases and J dropped 4; count of bases not matched to a gene: 14. CDR3 DNA sequence: TGCGCCAGCAGCCACCCGACAGGGGGCCTAGCATTGGGCACCGGGGAGCTGTTTTTT. It is translated as CASSHPTGGLALGTGELFF.

This sequence joins TRBV11-2 and TRBJ2-7; no reliable D call. This CDR3 comprises 15 residues. CDR1 and CDR2 from the germline V gene are SGHAT and FQNNGV. V was trimmed by 1 base and J by 2 bases, leaving 12 bases between them. The CDR3 protein is CASSLGELFTYEQYF. CDR3 nucleotide sequence: TGTGCCAGCAGCTTAGGAGAACTATTTACCTACGAGCAGTACTTC. Variable domain in full (rest from reference TRBV11-2 and TRBJ2-7): EAGVAQSPRYKIIEKRQSVAFWCNPISGHATLYWYQQILGQGPKLLIQFQNNGVVDDSQLPKDRFSAERLKGVDSTLKIQPAKLEDSAVYLCASSLGELFTYEQYFGPGTRLTVT.

This clonotype was detected a few times. The chain has TRBV7-3 and TRBJ2-1; a weak D match, TRBD1 (5 bases). CDR3 size: 16 residues. Trimming took 0 bases from V and 2 from J, leaving 11 bases between them. Germline CDR1 SGHTA, CDR2 FQGTGA. This CDR3 is CASSLTAGPPYNEQFF. Written as DNA, the CDR3 is TGTGCCAGCAGCTTAACCGCAGGGCCCCCCTACAATGAGCAGTTCTTC.

V gene TRBV3-1 combines with J gene TRBJ2-6, with a weak D call TRBD2 (6 bases). The CDR3 covers 15 residues. Germline CDR1 is LGHDT and CDR2 is YNNKEL (reference sequence). V was trimmed by 4 bases and J by 0 bases, leaving 7 bases between them. CDR3 DNA: TGTGCCAGCAGCCGGGACTTCTCTGGGGCCAACGTCCTGACTTTC. Translation gives CASSRDFSGANVLTF.

This clonotype was counted only a few times. The chain uses TRBV24-1 and TRBJ2-7; D assignment may be TRBD1 or TRBD2 (9 bases each). The CDR3 loop spans 16 amino acids. V was pared by 3 bases and J by 9 bases, with 23 bases between. Germline assignment: CDR1 KGHDR and CDR2 SFDVKD. As DNA, the CDR3 is TGTGCCACCAGTGATGCTGCGGGGGGGACAGGGCTTGCGCAGTACTTC. This gives the protein CATSDAAGGTGLAQYF.

This clonotype was picked up many times. DNA for the CDR3: TGTGCCAGCAGCCAAGGCAGGGGAGGCTACAATGAGCAGTTCTTC. This encodes CASSQGRGGYNEQFF. The chain couples TRBV14 to TRBJ2-1, with D tentatively TRBD1 or TRBD2 (6 bases each). CDR1 SGHDN and CDR2 FVKESK come from the germline V gene. The CDR3 totals 15 residues. V was cut by 1 base and J by 3 bases, with 10 bases left in between.

This clonotype has just a few counts. The chain links TRBV7-8 to TRBJ2-5, with 10 bases matching TRBD1. The V and J ends lost 5 bases and 7 bases, in that order; junction bases with no gene match: 13. CDR1 is SGHVS, CDR2 FQNEAQ, per germline. This CDR3 is 16 amino acids long. In nucleotides, the CDR3 is TGTGCCAGCAGCCCCGGGGACAGGGGTCCGTGGGGGACCCAGTACTTC. Translated, it gives CASSPGDRGPWGTQYF. Drawing the rest from reference TRBV7-8 and TRBJ2-5, the complete variable domain is GAGVSQSPRYKVAKRGQDVALRCDPISGHVSLFWYQQALGQGPEFLTYFQNEAQLDKSGLPSDRFFAERPEGSVSTLKIQRTQQEDSAVYLCASSPGDRGPWGTQYFGPGTRLLVL.

This clonotype has only a few counts. The chain has TRBV24-1 and TRBJ2-7, with TRBD2 identical over 8 bases. With 0 bases clipped from V and 3 bases from J, the junction kept 3 bases outside the gene matches. The germline gives CDR1 KGHDR, CDR2 SFDVKD. The CDR3 is 15 amino acids. In nucleotides, the CDR3 is TGTGCCACCAGTGATTTGGCGGGAGGTAACTACGAGCAGTACTTC. This codes for CATSDLAGGNYEQYF.

The CDR3 region has the DNA TGTGCCGGCGGACAGGGGGGACTTAATGAGCAGTTCTTC. Translated, it gives CAGGQGGLNEQFF. The gene calls are TRBV5-6 and TRBJ2-1, with 10 bases lining up with TRBD1. The CDR3 is 13 amino acids. V trimming: 10 bases; J trimming: 7 bases; junction bases outside the gene matches: 8. The V gene's germline CDR1 is SGHDT and CDR2 YYEEEE.

In regard to this clonotype: A much larger clone differs by one base, so this may be a read error. The rearrangement links TRBV2 to TRBJ2-3; 7 nucleotides match TRBD2. Germline V gene data show CDR1 as SNHLY and CDR2 as FYNNEI. This CDR3 has 17 residues. CDR3 nucleotide sequence: TGTGCCATCAGTTTTTTCGCCGGGGGGATCAGCACAGATACGCAGTATTTT. Protein: CAISFFAGGISTDTQYF. Using reference TRBV2 and TRBJ2-3 for the parts outside the CDR3, the full variable domain is EPEVTQTPSHQVTQMGQEVILRCVPISNHLYFYWYRQILGQKVEFLVSFYNNEISEKSEIFDDQFSVERPDGSNFTLKIRSTKLEDSAMYFCAISFFAGGISTDTQYFGPGTRLTVL.

In nucleotides, the CDR3 is TGTGCCAGCAGTTTAGCCGGGACAGGGCGCACAGATACGCAGTATTTT. This sequence encodes CASSLAGTGRTDTQYF. The chain recombines TRBV28 with TRBJ2-3, with 9 bases that match TRBD1. Germline CDR1 and CDR2: MDHEN and SYDVKM. The CDR3 has 16 residues. Germline trimming cut 2 bases from V and 1 base from J; bases unmatched to any gene: 4.

This clonotype was observed a handful of times. The chain combines TRBV7-2 with TRBJ2-7, with D maybe TRBD2 (6 bases). Trimming cost V 5 bases and J 0 bases, with 14 bases left between them. The CDR3 is 15 residues long. Germline values: CDR1 SGHTA, CDR2 FQGNSA. The CDR3 reads CASSTAGLSSYEQYF. Here the CDR3 DNA reads TGTGCCAGCAGCACCGCGGGGCTAAGCTCCTACGAGCAGTACTTC. Supplemented by reference TRBV7-2 and TRBJ2-7, the full variable domain reads GAGVSQSPSNKVTEKGKDVELRCDPISGHTALYWYRQSLGQGLEFLIYFQGNSAPDKSGLPSDRFSAERTGGSVSTLTIQRTQQEDSAVYLCASSTAGLSSYEQYFGPGTRLTVT.